This T cell receptor beta chain was identified in a study of blood T cells in healthy people across ages (dated by TCRdb to about 2015). Describing the broader study: In model experiments, template switching captured about one uniquely barcoded TCR beta cDNA molecule for every two T cells. Age-related changes in TCR beta repertoire diversity were measured in the study by deep sequencing normalized with unique cDNA molecular identifiers. The donors were divided into four age groups: young (average approximately 17 years), middle-aged (approximately 41), aged (around 67) and long-lived (roughly 86). To avoid experimental bias, donors of different ages were distributed randomly across sequencing lanes. The study analyzed two additional independent replicas of 1 million unique cDNA reads from the same blood draw for two donors, one aged 18 to 30 and one aged 80 or older.

Libraries were made using 5' RACE. Sequencing took place on an Illumina HiSeq 2500. A second PCR of 7 to 11 cycles was run with a J-beta primer mix and a sample-barcoded 5' primer. A template-switch 5' adaptor carrying 12 random nucleotides introduced a unique molecular identifier onto each TCR beta cDNA molecule. Each sample yielded at least 3 million CDR3-containing paired-end reads. First-strand cDNA synthesis was performed from all RNA using the Mint cDNA synthesis kit, with priming by a TRBC-specific oligonucleotide. After uracil-DNA glycosylase treatment, a first 18-cycle PCR used universal primers M1SS and BC2_uni_R on all cDNA. As for the authors' bioinformatics: Normalization of each sample was performed by random selection of 1 million high-quality reads, each carrying a distinct molecular identifier. Instead of being binned into consensus sequences, reads with shared molecular identifiers were discarded. MiTCR, with a Q25 quality threshold and the strictest error-elimination algorithm, was used for CDR3 identification, clonotype clustering and error correction. A nonparametric unseen species model using Euler transformation provided a lower-bound estimate of total TCR beta diversity. TCRdb trimmed the raw reads at Q25, called clones with MiXCR and kept productive beta chains. Identical CDR3 proteins give one entry, which carries the most common genes and DNA. TCRdb, not the authors, supplied the V and J calls. Across this sample there are under 950,000 distinct CDR3 sequences, with over 20% seen only once. Clones ranked in the top ten supply 20% to 25% of the sample.

The CDR3 sequence holds 14 residues, the cysteine and phenylalanine included. Only the CDR3 DNA stays, 42 bases, in frame from base 1. The germline V gene (reference sequence) gives CDR1 as DFQATT and CDR2 as SNEGSKA. V is reduced by 2 bases and J by 3 bases, leaving a spacing of 14 bases between them. With respect to this clonotype: Its antigen has not been determined. There are no base qualities to consult, and no much larger clone falls within one base.

The donors were a few dozen Caucasian individuals from Russia, aged roughly 6 to 100 years, who were systemically healthy. Around 10 milliliters of peripheral blood were drawn from each donor into EDTA-treated Vacutainer tubes. PBMCs were isolated by Ficoll-Paque density-gradient centrifugation, with at least 6 million obtained per sample. Total RNA was extracted from PBMCs with Trizol reagent, with at least 6 micrograms obtained per sample. Naive CD45RAhigh/CD27high T cell percentages were measured by flow cytometry on a PBMC aliquot from every donor. Beyond this particular receptor, the publication reports: Estimates of total diversity based on one million sequenced T cells were regarded as lower bounds and as underestimates. Compared with the aged group, the long-lived group had more naive CD4+ T cells, fewer expanded clones and increased TCR diversity, suggesting age selection. The CMV infection status of donors was not known, potentially confounding age-related changes in expanded clonotypes. Because profiling used bulk unsorted PBMCs, naive and antigen-experienced compartments could not be compared conclusively. There was a strong correlation between observed TCR beta diversity and the percentage of naive T cells measured by flow cytometry. As age increased, observed TCR beta diversity per million T cells dropped in a roughly linear way, and a significant reduction was already evident by age 40.

Sequences were obtained from blood. This clonotype was sampled from a man in his sixties or seventies in good health. The rearranged chain carries TRBV20-1 and TRBJ2-7; TRBD1 is a weak D gene call, 6 bases matching. The sequenced DNA: TGCAGTGCTAGACCCCGAGGGGGTAACTACGAGCAGTACTTC. Translated, it gives CSARPRGGNYEQYF.